Presented here are 15 T cell receptor beta chains from one specimen sequenced in a study of vaccination and CD4 T cells after COVID-19. The Oncomine TCR Beta short-read assay was applied to DNA of cultured CD4+ T cells. TCRdb re-called the PCR reads with MiXCR, one entry per CDR3 protein. The profile shows just under 20,000 distinct CDR3 sequences, less than 55% of them singletons. As to treatment: approximately 9-day PBMC culture with coronavirus spike peptide pools or control peptides (ViraFEST assay). These receptors have no identified antigens. The sample consisted of cultured CD4+ T cells from blood. The source is a human donor with COVID-19.

This clonotype showed up just a few times. V usage is TRBV12-3 or TRBV12-4 and J usage is TRBJ1-1, with D possibly being TRBD1 (6 bases). The V end lost 6 bases, the J end lost 5 bases, and 16 bases lay between the germline ends. CDR3 length equals 14 residues. CDR3 DNA: TGTGCCAGCAGGCGAACAGGGATTGGAACTGAAGCTTTCTTT. Protein: CASRRTGIGTEAFF.

The CDR3 reads CAWSTNGEKLFF. CDR3 sequence (DNA): TGTGCCTGGAGCACGAACGGTGAAAAACTGTTTTTT. This rearrangement joins TRBV30 to TRBJ1-4; D gene ambiguous. Germline CDR1 is GTSNPN and CDR2 is SVGIG (reference sequence). V lost 3 bases, J lost 7 bases, and 9 bases lay in between. The CDR3 runs 12 residues.

The chain couples TRBV11-3 to TRBJ1-1, with D uncertain. V dropped 1 base and J dropped 11 bases, with 11 bases sitting between them. The length of the CDR3 is 12 residues. Per the germline V gene, CDR1 is SGHNT and CDR2 is YENEEA. The CDR3 bases are TGTGCCAGCAGCTTAGGTGGAGGGATCGCTTTCTTT. Translation gives CASSLGGGIAFF.

CDR3 protein: CASNKRGGSGANVLTF. The CDR3 bases are TGTGCCAGCAATAAGCGGGGGGGCTCTGGGGCCAACGTCCTGACTTTC. The gene calls are TRBV6-1 and TRBJ2-6; 10 nucleotides match TRBD2. V dropped 7 bases and J dropped 0; count of bases not matched to a gene: 3. The CDR3 runs to 16 residues. Germline loops: CDR1 MNHNS, CDR2 SASEGT.

The V call is TRBV20-1, the J call TRBJ1-4; 10 bases align to TRBD1. In germline, CDR1 is DFQATT, CDR2 SNEGSKA (reference sequence). The junction had 6 bases not matched to a gene; V was cut back by 3 bases and J by 5 bases. This CDR3 comprises 15 residues. The CDR3 region has the DNA TGCAGTGCTAGCCCTGGACAGGGGGGGAATGAAAAACTGTTTTTT. It specifies CSASPGQGGNEKLFF.

On this clonotype itself: The junction does not match germline at one end; this may be a read error. The chain carries TRBV24-1 and TRBJ1-1; 8 bases fit TRBD1. Germline V gene lookup returns CDR1 KGHDR and CDR2 SFDVKD. This CDR3 contains 14 residues. The CDR3 DNA reads TGTGCCACCAGTGGGACAGGGAGGAACGCTGAAGCTTTCTTT. The encoded protein is CATSGTGRNAEAFF.

The rearrangement links TRBV7-9 to TRBJ2-7; TRBD1 might be the D (6 bases). V was clipped by 5 bases and J by 4 bases, with 21 bases between them. The CDR3 runs 16 residues. Germline V lookup: CDR1 SEHNR, CDR2 FQNEAQ (reference sequence). Here the CDR3 DNA reads TGTGCCAGCAGCCCCCCCTTCAGGACAGCCGTTTACGAGCAGTACTTC. Its protein is CASSPPFRTAVYEQYF.

This clonotype was counted between two and nine times. V and J are TRBV28 and TRBJ2-2, with 8 positions matching TRBD2. Trimming at V came to 10 bases and at J to 7 bases, leaving 11 bases not matched to a gene. Germline CDR1 and CDR2: MDHEN and SYDVKM. The CDR3 consists of 14 residues. CDR3 loop: CAIASGGRYGELFF. DNA for the CDR3: TGTGCCATTGCGTCGGGCGGGAGGTACGGGGAGCTGTTTTTT.

This clonotype was picked up a small number of times. Here the CDR3 reads CASSGQGKVQPQHF. CDR3 in DNA: TGTGCCAGCAGCGGACAGGGAAAAGTTCAGCCCCAGCATTTT. The chain links TRBV6-1 to TRBJ1-5, with 8 nucleotides matching TRBD1. Unmatched junction bases numbered 7, after V lost 6 bases and J lost 6 bases. The CDR3 runs to 14 residues. From germline, CDR1 is MNHNS and CDR2 SASEGT.

V is TRBV2 and J is TRBJ1-2, with TRBD1 identical over 10 bases. Trimming cost V 3 bases and J 6 bases; bases outside gene matches: 7. CDR3 length: 15 amino acids. Germline CDR1 reads SNHLY; CDR2 reads FYNNEI. For the CDR3, the DNA is TGTGCCAGCAGTGACCGACAGGGGGCTAGAGATGGCTACACCTTC. This encodes CASSDRQGARDGYTF.

In its sample, this clonotype was seen once. The junction departs from the called germline gene at one end, perhaps through a read error. V gene TRBV27 combines with J gene TRBJ1-6; no clear D gene. CDR1 is MNHEY, CDR2 SMNVEV, per germline (reference sequence). This CDR3 is built from 15 residues. In DNA, the CDR3 is TGTGCCAGCAGACCCGACATTTCCTATAATTCACCCCCCCACTTT. It encodes CASRPDISYNSPPHF.

This clonotype appeared once. This chain uses TRBV6-1 with TRBJ2-2; 9 nucleotides agree with TRBD2. The CDR3 loop spans 18 amino acids. Germline V CDR1 and CDR2: MNHNS, SASEGT. V lost 6 bases to trimming and J lost 0 bases; unmatched junction nucleotides: 11. The chain's CDR3 is CASRAKPSGASNTGELFF. Written as DNA, the CDR3 is TGTGCCAGCAGAGCTAAGCCTAGCGGGGCGTCGAACACCGGGGAGCTGTTTTTT.

This rearrangement joins TRBV20-1 to TRBJ1-1, with D possibly TRBD1 on 6 matching bases. This CDR3 has 14 amino acids. V was cut by 0 bases and J by 4 bases, with 12 bases left in between. Germline V CDR1 and CDR2: DFQATT, SNEGSKA (reference sequence). The CDR3 nucleotides are TGCAGTGCTAGAGATCGCAGGGGTTTCACTGAAGCTTTCTTT. This gives the protein CSARDRRGFTEAFF.

The chain couples TRBV20-1 to TRBJ2-7; TRBD1 might be the D (6 bases). V dropped 7 bases and J dropped 2 bases, with 21 bases sitting between them. The CDR3 length is 15 residues. The V gene's germline CDR1 is DFQATT and CDR2 SNEGSKA (reference sequence). The CDR3 bases are TGCAGTGTTCCTGGGTCAGGGGTAAGGACCTACGAGCAGTACTTC. The encoded protein is CSVPGSGVRTYEQYF.

This clonotype was counted only a few times. The chain carries TRBV19 and TRBJ1-3; perhaps TRBD1 as D (6 bases). The CDR3 covers 14 residues. Trimming shortened V by 6 bases and J by 0 bases, and 9 bases separated the two germline ends. Germline V lookup: CDR1 LNHDA, CDR2 SQIVND (reference sequence). CDR3 nucleotide sequence: TGTGCCAGTAGGGACAGCTTCTCTGGAAACACCATATATTTT. Translated, it gives CASRDSFSGNTIYF.